These 23 T cell receptor beta chains were sequenced from one sample in a study of human T cells and chemical hapten exposure. A single record per CDR3 protein comes from TCRdb applying MiXCR to the RACE reads. This repertoire shows approximately 80,000 distinct CDR3 sequences, roughly 10% found once; its top ten account for around 4%. This sample's time point: patch test 1, 2 weeks after DPC sensitization. Treatment meaning: therapeutic diphenylcyclopropenone sensitization with weekly scalp DPC. Here the sequenced sample was whole blood, taken in connection with sensitization to the hapten diphenylcyclopropenone (DPC). The receptors originated from a woman aged 50 to 60 with alopecia areata. Some clones in this sample may be carry-over from other donors' samples.

Many counts were recorded for this clonotype. The chain joins TRBV20-1 to TRBJ2-5, with D unresolved. Germline lookup yields CDR1 DFQATT and CDR2 SNEGSKA (reference sequence). The CDR3 spans 14 residues. The V and J ends lost 7 bases and 4 bases respectively, with 19 bases between them. CDR3 residues: CSVVTGLEVETQYF. The DNA for the CDR3 is TGCAGTGTTGTTACTGGGCTAGAGGTAGAGACCCAGTACTTC.

The chain combines TRBV20-1 with TRBJ1-6; no reliable D call. V shed 1 base and J shed 7 bases, with 11 bases lying between them. CDR1 is DFQATT, CDR2 SNEGSKA, per germline (reference sequence). The length of the CDR3 is 14 residues. CDR3: CSARALDGNSPLHF. The CDR3, as DNA: TGCAGTGCTAGAGCGCTCGATGGGAATTCACCCCTCCACTTT.

This chain's CDR3 is CASHVMFEQYF. The CDR3 DNA sequence: TGTGCCAGCCACGTAATGTTCGAGCAGTACTTC. The chain joins TRBV6-1 to TRBJ2-7; D call uncertain. Germline CDR1 reads MNHNS; CDR2 reads SASEGT. Deletions cut 8 bases from V and 6 bases from J, with 11 bases between. The length of the CDR3 is 11 residues.

This clonotype appeared many times. The chain carries TRBV6-2 or TRBV6-3 and TRBJ2-6, with 11 positions matching TRBD1. Germline V gives CDR1 MNHEY, CDR2 SVGEGT. V trimming: 5 bases; J trimming: 11 bases; junction bases outside the gene matches: 8. This CDR3 spans 15 amino acids. Written as DNA, the CDR3 is TGTGCCAGCAGTGACCCGGACAGGGGGCTGTACGTCCTGACTTTC. Residues: CASSDPDRGLYVLTF.

This clonotype was recorded at least ten times. This chain uses TRBV20-1 with TRBJ2-5; 11 bases match TRBD2. The germline CDR1 and CDR2 sequences are DFQATT and SNEGSKA (reference sequence). CDR3 size: 15 residues. J lost 2 bases, V lost 3 bases, and 5 bases had no gene match. The CDR3 loop is CSARGLAAIQETQYF. The CDR3 DNA reads TGCAGTGCTAGGGGACTAGCGGCGATACAAGAGACCCAGTACTTC.

The rearrangement joins TRBV27 to TRBJ2-7, with a possible D match to TRBD2 (6 bases). Per the germline V gene, CDR1 is MNHEY and CDR2 is SMNVEV (reference sequence). The CDR3 contains 16 residues. The ends were cut back, 0 bases at V and 3 bases at J, with 15 bases in the middle. CDR3 region: CASSLSGSGQNYEQYF. CDR3 nucleotides: TGTGCCAGCAGTTTATCGGGCAGCGGGCAAAACTACGAGCAGTACTTC.

In regard to this clonotype: Being one base from a much bigger clone, this may be a read error. V is TRBV27 and J is TRBJ2-3; D tentatively fits TRBD1 or TRBD2 (5 bases each). Germline V lookup: CDR1 MNHEY, CDR2 SMNVEV (reference sequence). The CDR3 spans 18 residues. V shed 8 bases and J shed 11 bases, with 35 bases lying between them. The CDR3 protein is CASGQKYVVPAGGNMQYF. CDR3 coding DNA: TGTGCCAGCGGACAAAAGTATGTGGTTCCCGCCGGAGGCAATATGCAGTATTTT.

Only a few counts were recorded for this clonotype. This chain links TRBV30 with TRBJ1-5; TRBD1 is a possible D gene (5 bases). The CDR3 loop spans 15 amino acids. Germline V lookup: CDR1 GTSNPN, CDR2 SVGIG (reference sequence). V was trimmed by 1 base and J by 6 bases, leaving 16 bases between them. CDR3 residues: CAWSAQNWGSQPQHF. The CDR3 DNA is TGTGCCTGGAGTGCACAGAACTGGGGGAGTCAGCCCCAGCATTTT.

The genes are TRBV7-3 and TRBJ1-1, with D maybe TRBD1 (6 bases). Germline CDR1 is SGHTA and CDR2 is FQGTGA. CDR3 size: 14 residues. V lost 3 bases, J lost 1 base, and 9 bases lay in between. Here the CDR3 DNA reads TGTGCCAGCAGCTTCCGGACAGCGAACACTGAAGCTTTCTTT. Its protein product is CASSFRTANTEAFF.

In this sample, this clonotype turned up many times. The chain is built from TRBV7-8 and TRBJ1-5; D gene uncertain. The V and J ends lost 5 bases and 0 bases respectively, with 17 bases between them. This CDR3 spans 17 amino acids. Per germline, CDR1 SGHVS and CDR2 FQNEAQ. This CDR3 is CASSPLTWDYSNQPQHF. CDR3 DNA: TGTGCCAGCAGCCCCCTAACTTGGGATTATAGCAATCAGCCCCAGCATTTT.

The chain joins TRBV12-5 to TRBJ2-3; D remains ambiguous. Germline CDR1 LGHNT, CDR2 FRNRAP. This CDR3 region has 14 residues. V gave up 1 base and J gave up 4 bases, with 9 bases separating them. The CDR3 protein is CASGLGLSPDTQYF. CDR3 in DNA: TGTGCTAGTGGTTTGGGACTGTCGCCAGATACGCAGTATTTT.

The V and J genes are TRBV6-6 and TRBJ1-3; D ambiguous. Germline-derived CDR1 and CDR2 are MNHNY and SVGAGI (reference sequence). With 2 bases removed from V and 1 base from J, the gap between germline ends came to 3 bases. The CDR3 runs to 13 residues. The CDR3 loop reads CASSYESGNTIYF. In nucleotides, the CDR3 is TGTGCCAGCAGTTACGAATCTGGAAACACCATATATTTT.

The chain joins TRBV6-1 to TRBJ1-6; 9 bases are a match to TRBD1. The CDR3 is 14 amino acids. J gave up 7 bases and V 6 bases, and 4 bases lay outside the gene matches. CDR1 is MNHNS, CDR2 SASEGT, per germline. DNA of the CDR3: TGTGCCAGCAGCGCCGGACAGGGGAATTCACCCCTCCACTTT. Residues: CASSAGQGNSPLHF.

This clonotype turned up a few times. V usage is TRBV11-1 and J usage is TRBJ2-5; D not certain. CDR1 and CDR2 from the germline V gene are SGHAT and FQDESV (reference sequence). V lost 2 bases to trimming and J lost 3 bases, with 7 bases between them. CDR3 size: 13 residues. CDR3 in DNA: TGTGCCAGCAGCTTATTGTCTGAAGAGACCCAGTACTTC. Amino acids: CASSLLSEETQYF.

This clonotype was observed at least ten times. V and J are TRBV2 and TRBJ1-4; D gene unclear. CDR3 length equals 11 residues. The germline CDR1 and CDR2 sequences are SNHLY and FYNNEI. V was trimmed by 6 bases and J by 8 bases, leaving 7 bases between them. DNA for the CDR3: TGTGCCAGCAGCGCACGGGAAAAACTGTTTTTT. Protein sequence: CASSAREKLFF.

This clonotype was seen at least ten times. The chain joins TRBV6-2 or TRBV6-3 to TRBJ2-1, with D unclear. Germline assignment: CDR1 MNHEY and CDR2 SVGEGT. The V and J ends lost 8 bases and 8 bases respectively, with 16 bases between them. The CDR3 covers 13 residues. The DNA for the CDR3 is TGTGCCAGCGTTCGATACCCCACCGATGAGCAGTTCTTC. As protein: CASVRYPTDEQFF.

The chain couples TRBV3-1 to TRBJ2-5; D is unclear. CDR1 is LGHDT, CDR2 YNNKEL, per germline (reference sequence). V was shortened by 1 base and J by 4 bases, with 13 bases between the two germline ends. The CDR3 sequence is 15 residues long. Here the CDR3 DNA reads TGTGCCAGCAGCCAAGGATCTCTGGTAGGAGAGACCCAGTACTTC. Protein sequence: CASSQGSLVGETQYF.

In its sample, this clonotype was seen a few times. Here the CDR3 DNA reads TGTGCCAGCAGCTTGTGGGGGGGACACACTGAAGCTTTCTTT. Translating it yields CASSLWGGHTEAFF. The chain combines TRBV5-4 with TRBJ1-1, with a weak D call TRBD1 (5 bases). Looked up from germline, CDR1 is SGHNT and CDR2 is YYREEE (reference sequence). The CDR3 consists of 14 residues. Trimming cost V 1 base and J 3 bases, with 10 bases left between them.

At least ten counts were recorded for this clonotype. The chain carries TRBV15 and TRBJ2-1, with D possibly being TRBD1 (6 bases). Germline V gene data show CDR1 as LNHNV and CDR2 as YYDKDF (reference sequence). V lost 4 bases, J lost 7 bases, and 8 bases lay in between. The CDR3 extends over 12 amino acids. CDR3 region: CATSITGNEQFF. CDR3 nucleotide sequence: TGTGCCACCAGCATTACAGGGAATGAGCAGTTCTTC. Filled out from reference TRBV15 and TRBJ2-1, the complete variable domain reads DAMVIQNPRYQVTQFGKPVTLSCSQTLNHNVMYWYQQKSSQAPKLLFHYYDKDFNNEADTPDNFQSRRPNTSFCFLDIRSPGLGDTAMYLCATSITGNEQFFGPGTRLTVL.

This clonotype was counted ten times or more. This rearrangement joins TRBV6-6 to TRBJ1-6; no reliable D call. Between the trimmed V and J ends, which lost 7 bases and 0 bases, there was a span of 7 bases. This CDR3 contains 14 residues. Germline CDR1 MNHNY, CDR2 SVGAGI (reference sequence). CDR3 loop: CASKPSSYNSPLHF. CDR3 in DNA: TGTGCCAGCAAGCCCAGCTCCTATAATTCACCCCTCCACTTT.

This clonotype was seen at least ten times. The chain has TRBV28 and TRBJ2-6, with D tentatively TRBD1 or TRBD2 (6 bases each). Germline values: CDR1 MDHEN, CDR2 SYDVKM. Trimming cost V 7 bases and J 0 bases, with 19 bases left between them. This CDR3 spans 18 amino acids. The CDR3 region has the DNA TGTGCCAGCACCCAAGGGGGGCTTCCCATCTCTGGGGCCAACGTCCTGACTTTC. Translating it yields CASTQGGLPISGANVLTF.

CDR3 amino acids: CASSKAAYEQYF. CDR3 in DNA: TGTGCCAGCTCTAAGGCAGCTTACGAGCAGTACTTC. The chain is built from TRBV18 and TRBJ2-7; D ambiguous. The V end lost 6 bases, the J end lost 4 bases, and 10 bases lay between the germline ends. Per germline, CDR1 KGHSH and CDR2 LQKENI. The CDR3 loop spans 12 amino acids.

The V and J genes are TRBV19 and TRBJ2-7; D may be TRBD1 or TRBD2 (5 bases each). Trimming pared 1 base from V and 0 bases from J, leaving 13 bases between. CDR3 size: 16 residues. Germline CDR1 reads LNHDA; CDR2 reads SQIVND (reference sequence). The CDR3 nucleotides read TGTGCCAGTAGTATAGGGGGGACGGGCCGCTCCTACGAGCAGTACTTC. Its translation: CASSIGGTGRSYEQYF.